This T cell receptor (beta chain) appears in the sequencing data of a study of blood T cell repertoires in COVID-19. Study at large: Sites in the United States, Italy and Spain provided acute and convalescent COVID-19 samples. From T cells, B-cell-depleted T cells, or PBMCs came the material, which was cDNA or gDNA.

The CDR3 length is 14 residues. Germline CDR1 and CDR2: SGHRS and YFSETQ. Trimming removed 1 base from V and 4 bases from J, with 11 bases in between. Original processing notes: Amplification with reference gene primers provided the estimates of nucleated cell counts. Sequencing was performed with immunoSEQ multiplex PCR; in TCRdb, only in-frame clones are kept and a portion is missing. That table is the source of V, J and clone size, and D and trimming were worked out from the DNA. The sample shows 25,000 to 30,000 clones, around 90% of them seen only once. The sequencing input was peripheral blood. The V gene is TRBV5-1, the J gene TRBJ1-2; D unclear. The sequence was collected from a man aged 65 to 79 with acute or convalescent COVID-19. CDR3 nucleotides: TGCGCCAGCAGCTTGCAGGTCCCCTCCTATGGCTACACCTTC. This sequence encodes CASSLQVPSYGYTF.